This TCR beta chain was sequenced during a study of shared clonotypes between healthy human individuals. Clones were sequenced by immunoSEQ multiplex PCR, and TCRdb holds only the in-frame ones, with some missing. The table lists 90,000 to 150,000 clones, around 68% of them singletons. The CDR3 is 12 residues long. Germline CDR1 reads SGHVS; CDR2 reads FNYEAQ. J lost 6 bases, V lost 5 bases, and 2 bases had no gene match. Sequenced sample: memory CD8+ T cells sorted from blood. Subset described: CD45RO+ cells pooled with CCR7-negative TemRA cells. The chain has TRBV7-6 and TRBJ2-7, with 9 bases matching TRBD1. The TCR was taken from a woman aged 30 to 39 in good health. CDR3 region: CASSAQGAEQYF. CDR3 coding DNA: TGTGCCAGCAGCGCACAGGGGGCCGAGCAGTACTTC.